What follows are 4 T cell receptor beta chains derived from one specimen sequenced in a study of T cells in localized non-small cell lung cancer. The protocol was immunoSEQ multiplex PCR, while the TCRdb copy is restricted to in-frame clones and leaves out a portion. The data hold nearly 15,000 clones, with 75% to 90% observed a single time. Sequencing was performed on peripheral blood, taken before any cancer treatment. These receptors originate from a woman aged 40-75 years with stage I lung adenocarcinoma.

V is TRBV28 and J is TRBJ1-2, with TRBD1 identical over 9 bases. In germline, CDR1 is MDHEN, CDR2 SYDVKM. V gave up 9 bases and J gave up 8 bases; unmatched junction bases: 19. The CDR3 totals 16 residues. CDR3 sequence reads: CASEPSDRGYLGGYTF. As DNA, the CDR3 is TGTGCCAGTGAGCCCTCGGACAGGGGCTATTTAGGGGGCTACACCTTC.

The CDR3 spells CASSPDTGNTGELFF. The DNA of the CDR3 is TGCGCCAGCAGCCCCGATACAGGGAACACCGGGGAGCTGTTTTTT. The rearrangement joins TRBV5-1 to TRBJ2-2; tentatively, D is TRBD1 (5 bases). The CDR3 has 15 amino acids. Looked up from germline, CDR1 is SGHRS and CDR2 is YFSETQ. Trimming removed 4 bases at V and 1 base at J, with 11 bases between.

There are a few counts of this clone. V usage is TRBV7-9 and J usage is TRBJ1-2, with TRBD1 as a possible D gene (6 bases). Germline loops: CDR1 SEHNR, CDR2 FQNEAQ (reference sequence). The CDR3 is made up of 14 amino acids. The V end lost 5 bases, the J end lost 7 bases, and 17 bases lay between the germline ends. CDR3 nucleotide sequence: TGTGCCAGCAGCCCAGAGGGGGGAGTGGTTGGCTACACCTTC. It encodes CASSPEGGVVGYTF. The entire variable domain, with the rest obtained from reference TRBV7-9 and TRBJ1-2, is as follows: DTGVSQNPRHKITKRGQNVTFRCDPISEHNRLYWYRQTLGQGPEFLTYFQNEAQLEKSRLLSDRFSAERPKGSFSTLEIQRTEQGDSAMYLCASSPEGGVVGYTFGSGTRLTVV.

The chain combines TRBV15 with TRBJ1-6; possibly TRBD1 for D (5 bases). V lost 2 bases to trimming and J lost 4 bases, with 12 bases between them. This CDR3 is 16 amino acids long. The germline CDR1 and CDR2 sequences are LNHNV and YYDKDF (reference sequence). In DNA, the CDR3 is TGTGCCACCAGCAGAAACAGGATAAATTATAATTCACCCCTCCACTTT. Amino acid sequence: CATSRNRINYNSPLHF.